This is a list of T cell receptor beta chains from one sample in a study of T cell responses to AZD1222 COVID-19 vaccine. Assay used: immunoSEQ multiplex PCR; TCRdb lists only in-frame clones, some missing. The sample shows 100,000 or so clones, roughly 89% of them seen only once. Here the sequenced sample was peripheral blood, taken 28 days after the second AZD1222 dose. The receptors shown here come from an adult who received the AZD1222 COVID-19 vaccine. CDR3s include the opening cysteine and the closing phenylalanine or tryptophan. D genes are given only for firm matches. Expanded clones are given a class, and other clones once, few, many or no size at all.

>TRBV9|NA|TRBJ2-7|NA|15
CASSPNIVSASEQYF
TGTGCCAGCAGCCCGAACATCGTCTCTGCCAGTGAGCAGTACTTC
>TRBV27|TRBD1|TRBJ1-6|NA|17
CASILTGTGPLNIPLHF
TGTGCCAGCATACTTACCGGGACAGGGCCTCTTAATATACCCCTCCACTTT
>TRBV29-1|NA|TRBJ2-2|NA|14
CSVAGALNTGELFF
TGCAGCGTTGCTGGGGCCCTGAACACCGGGGAGCTGTTTTTT
>TRBV6-1|NA|TRBJ2-3|NA|15
CASSEVDGGTDTQYF
TGTGCCAGCAGTGAAGTGGACGGGGGCACAGATACGCAGTATTTT
>TRBV18|TRBD2|TRBJ2-1|NA|17
CASSPRDGTSGYNEQFF
TGTGCCAGCTCACCGCGCGACGGGACTAGCGGGTACAATGAGCAGTTCTTC
>TRBV4-1|TRBD1|TRBJ2-7|NA|14
CASSTWTGHYEQYF
TGCGCCAGCAGCACGTGGACAGGGCACTACGAGCAGTACTTC
>TRBV11-1|TRBD2|TRBJ2-7|NA|15
CASSLERGLPYEQYF
TGTGCCAGCAGCTTAGAGAGGGGACTACCCTACGAGCAGTACTTC
>TRBV7-3|TRBD2|TRBJ2-1|NA|15
CASSVTSGRADEQFF
TGTGCCAGCAGCGTAACTAGCGGGAGGGCAGATGAGCAGTTCTTC
>TRBV11-2|TRBD2|TRBJ2-7|NA|14
CASSPWGGGHEQYF
TGTGCCAGCAGCCCCTGGGGGGGAGGGCACGAGCAGTACTTC
>TRBV3-1/TRBV3-2|TRBD2|TRBJ2-1|NA|17
CASSRRTSGRYFNEQFF
TGTGCCAGCAGCCGTCGGACTAGCGGGAGATATTTTAATGAGCAGTTCTTC
>TRBV7-2|NA|TRBJ2-3|NA|13
CASSLGPADTQYF
TGTGCCAGCAGCTTAGGACCAGCGGATACGCAGTATTTT
>TRBV24-1|NA|TRBJ1-3|once|19
CATSDDSLRHQSSGNTIYF
TGTGCCACCAGTGATGATTCCCTTCGACACCAGAGCTCTGGAAACACCATATATTTT
>TRBV28|TRBD1|TRBJ2-1|NA|15
CASSPQQGVYNEQFF
TGTGCCAGCAGTCCCCAACAGGGGGTGTACAATGAGCAGTTCTTC
>TRBV6-2/TRBV6-3|NA|TRBJ2-5|NA|14
CASSYAAGKKTQYF
TGTGCCAGCAGTTACGCGGCGGGGAAAAAGACCCAGTACTTC
>TRBV28|NA|TRBJ1-2|NA|13
CASSLGQHYGYTF
TGTGCCAGCAGTTTAGGACAGCACTATGGCTACACCTTC
>TRBV7-7|NA|TRBJ1-1|NA|20
CASSFGGFELHPNMNTEAFF
TGTGCCAGCAGCTTCGGGGGGTTTGAACTCCACCCTAACATGAACACTGAAGCTTTCTTT
>TRBV6-5|NA|TRBJ2-7|once|15
CASSYSPDRAYEQYF
TGTGCCAGCAGTTACAGTCCAGACAGAGCCTACGAGCAGTACTTC
>TRBV13|NA|TRBJ2-3|NA|15
CASSLGGAGTDTQYF
TGTGCCAGCAGCTTAGGAGGGGCTGGCACAGATACGCAGTATTTT
>TRBV20-1|TRBD2|TRBJ2-7|NA|15
CSASLTAGVAYEQYF
TGCAGTGCTAGTTTGACAGCGGGGGTAGCCTACGAGCAGTACTTC
>TRBV3-1/TRBV3-2|NA|TRBJ1-1|NA|11
CASSLRGRAFF
TGTGCCAGCAGCCTCAGGGGAAGAGCTTTCTTT
>TRBV7-8|TRBD1|TRBJ1-3|NA|18
CASSFRGAGTDILNTIYF
TGTGCCAGCAGTTTTAGGGGTGCCGGGACAGATATATTAAACACCATATATTTT
>TRBV6-5|NA|TRBJ2-3|NA|14
CASRLGEGADTQYF
TGTGCCAGCAGGCTTGGAGAAGGGGCAGATACGCAGTATTTT
>TRBV18|NA|TRBJ2-6|NA|11
CASSWDGFLTF
TGTGCCAGCTCATGGGACGGATTCCTGACTTTC
>TRBV28|NA|TRBJ2-3|NA|13
CASSPHFTDTQYF
TGTGCCAGCAGTCCCCATTTCACAGATACGCAGTATTTT
>TRBV6-1|NA|TRBJ2-1|NA|15
CASSESKHAYNEQFF
TGTGCCAGCAGTGAAAGCAAGCATGCCTACAATGAGCAGTTCTTC
>TRBV28|NA|TRBJ1-2|once|13
CASSSGQFDGYTF
TGTGCCAGCAGTTCAGGACAGTTCGATGGCTACACCTTC